This TCR beta chain derives from a study of spatial heterogeneity in lung cancer. At the level of the study: Raw reads showed each unique TCR and UMI combination turning up more than ten times on average.

Every TCR cDNA molecule bore its own unique molecular identifier. A single record per CDR3 protein comes from TCRdb applying MiXCR to the 5' RACE reads. The sample shows hundreds of distinct CDR3 sequences, about 9.3% of them seen only once. Findings and caveats of the study: Expanded intratumoral alpha and beta TCR counts tracked tumor mutation counts.

Worth noting for this clonotype: Its antigen is not known.

The CDR3 is 18 residues long. Trimming cost V 7 bases and J 5 bases; bases outside gene matches: 19. Germline values: CDR1 ENHRY, CDR2 SYGVKD. Time point defined: sample taken at primary tumor resection. The rearrangement links TRBV10-3 to TRBJ2-2, with 7 bases aligning to TRBD1. Source: lung tumor tissue, taken at surgery. The receptor's source is a male donor with early-stage non-small cell lung cancer. CDR3 coding DNA: TGTGCCATCAATAGGGGCACAGGACAGGCCCTTGGGACCGGGGAGCTGTTTTTT. Amino acid sequence: CAINRGTGQALGTGELFF.